Described below is a single T cell receptor beta chain sequence and its context. The antigen is unknown. This record comes from a study of cytomegalovirus exposure and HLA in healthy donors. Study-level results: The classifier reportedly diagnosed cytomegalovirus status with high specificity and sensitivity. A later analysis appeared to link common viral pathogens to several of the most significant clusters.

The germline gives CDR1 MNHEY, CDR2 SVGAGI. V shed 2 bases and J 7 bases; nucleotides not matched to a gene: 3. This CDR3 has 15 residues. The PCR employed 60 Vbeta primers together with 13 Jbeta primers. Sequenced by immunoSEQ multiplex PCR; TCRdb stores in-frame clones only, minus some. The table includes some 77,000 clones, around 80% detected once. The chain uses TRBV6-5 and TRBJ1-4, with TRBD1 identical over 11 bases. The receptor's source is a woman aged 45-59 years in good health and CMV-seropositive. Sequenced sample: PBMCs. The CDR3 loop reads CASSYAGTGGEKLFF. Written as DNA, the CDR3 is TGTGCCAGCAGTTACGCCGGGACAGGGGGTGAAAAACTGTTTTTT.